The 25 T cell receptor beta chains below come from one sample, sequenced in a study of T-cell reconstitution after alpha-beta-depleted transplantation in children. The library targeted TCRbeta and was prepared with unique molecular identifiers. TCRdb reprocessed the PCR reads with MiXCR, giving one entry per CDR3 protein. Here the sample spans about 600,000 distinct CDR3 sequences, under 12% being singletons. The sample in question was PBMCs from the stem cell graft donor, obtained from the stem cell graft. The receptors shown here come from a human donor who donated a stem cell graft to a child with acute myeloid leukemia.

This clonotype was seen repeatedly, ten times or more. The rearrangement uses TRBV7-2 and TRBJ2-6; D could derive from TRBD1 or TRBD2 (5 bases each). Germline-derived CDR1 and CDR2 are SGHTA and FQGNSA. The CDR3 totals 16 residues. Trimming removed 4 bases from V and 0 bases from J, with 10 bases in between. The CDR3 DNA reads TGTGCCAGCAGCTGGGACGGTTACTCTGGGGCCAACGTCCTGACTTTC. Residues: CASSWDGYSGANVLTF.

In DNA form, the CDR3 reads TGCGCCAGCAGCCAAGGGGGAATAAGAGAGCAGTACTTC. Its protein is CASSQGGIREQYF. The V gene is TRBV4-3, the J gene TRBJ2-7; D gene uncertain. V was shortened by 1 base and J by 7 bases, with 11 bases between the two germline ends. The CDR3 loop spans 13 amino acids. The germline gives CDR1 LGHNA, CDR2 YSLEER.

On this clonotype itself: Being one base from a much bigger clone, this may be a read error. In DNA, the CDR3 is TGCAGTGCTAATAGCGGGCTTTCCTTCAATGAGCAGTTCTTC. Translation gives CSANSGLSFNEQFF. V usage is TRBV20-1 and J usage is TRBJ2-1, with TRBD2 matching 7 bases. CDR1 is DFQATT and CDR2 is SNEGSKA in the germline V gene (reference sequence). The CDR3 extends over 14 amino acids.

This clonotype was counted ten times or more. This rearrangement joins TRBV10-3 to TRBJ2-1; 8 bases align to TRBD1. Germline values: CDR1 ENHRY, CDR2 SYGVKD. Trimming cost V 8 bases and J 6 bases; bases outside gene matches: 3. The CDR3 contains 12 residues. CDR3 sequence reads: CAIDRGGNEQFF. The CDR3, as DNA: TGTGCCATCGACAGGGGAGGCAATGAGCAGTTCTTC.

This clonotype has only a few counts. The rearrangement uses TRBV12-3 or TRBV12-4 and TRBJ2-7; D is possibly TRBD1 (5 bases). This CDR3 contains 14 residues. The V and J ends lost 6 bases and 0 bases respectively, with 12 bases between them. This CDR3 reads CASRDLGASYEQYF. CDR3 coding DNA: TGTGCCAGCAGGGACCTTGGGGCCTCCTACGAGCAGTACTTC.

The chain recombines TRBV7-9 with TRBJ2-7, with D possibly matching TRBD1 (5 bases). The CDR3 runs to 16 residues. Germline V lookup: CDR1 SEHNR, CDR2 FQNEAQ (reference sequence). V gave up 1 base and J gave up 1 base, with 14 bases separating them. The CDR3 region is CASSLVEAGRSYEQYF. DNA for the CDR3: TGTGCCAGCAGCTTAGTCGAGGCAGGGCGGTCCTACGAGCAGTACTTC.

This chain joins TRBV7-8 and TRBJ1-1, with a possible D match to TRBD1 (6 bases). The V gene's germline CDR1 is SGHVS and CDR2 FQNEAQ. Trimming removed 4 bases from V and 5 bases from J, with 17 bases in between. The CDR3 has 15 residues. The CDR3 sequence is CASSSQGHLPTEAFF. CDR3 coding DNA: TGTGCCAGCAGCTCCCAGGGACACCTCCCAACTGAAGCTTTCTTT.

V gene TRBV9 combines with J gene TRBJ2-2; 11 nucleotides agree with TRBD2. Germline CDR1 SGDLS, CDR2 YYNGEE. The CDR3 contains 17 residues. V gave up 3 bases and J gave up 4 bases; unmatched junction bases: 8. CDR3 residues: CASSAQPLAGGTGELFF. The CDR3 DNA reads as TGTGCCAGCAGCGCACAACCGCTAGCGGGAGGCACCGGGGAGCTGTTTTTT.

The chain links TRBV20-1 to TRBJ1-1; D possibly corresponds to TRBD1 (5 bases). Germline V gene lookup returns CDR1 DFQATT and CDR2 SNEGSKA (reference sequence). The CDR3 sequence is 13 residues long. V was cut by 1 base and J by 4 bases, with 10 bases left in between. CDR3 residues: CSARGGTVTEAFF. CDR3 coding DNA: TGCAGTGCTAGAGGCGGGACGGTCACTGAAGCTTTCTTT.

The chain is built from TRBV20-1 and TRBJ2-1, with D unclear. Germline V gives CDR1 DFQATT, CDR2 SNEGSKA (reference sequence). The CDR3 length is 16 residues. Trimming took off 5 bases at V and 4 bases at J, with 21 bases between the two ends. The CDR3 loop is CSARLLIQIGYNEQFF. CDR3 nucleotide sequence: TGCAGTGCTCGACTTCTTATCCAAATAGGGTACAATGAGCAGTTCTTC.

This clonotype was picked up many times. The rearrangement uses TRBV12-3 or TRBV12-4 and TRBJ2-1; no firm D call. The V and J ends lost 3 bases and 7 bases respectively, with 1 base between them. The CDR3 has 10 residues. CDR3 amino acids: CASSFNEQFF. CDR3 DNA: TGTGCCAGCAGTTTTAATGAGCAGTTCTTC.

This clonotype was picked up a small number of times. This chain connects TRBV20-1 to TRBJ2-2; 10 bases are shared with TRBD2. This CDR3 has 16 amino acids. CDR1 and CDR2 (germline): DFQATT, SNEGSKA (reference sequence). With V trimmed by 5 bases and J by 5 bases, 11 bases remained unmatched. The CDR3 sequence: CSALELAGTLTGELFF. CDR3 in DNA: TGCAGTGCTCTGGAACTAGCGGGGACACTTACCGGGGAGCTGTTTTTT.

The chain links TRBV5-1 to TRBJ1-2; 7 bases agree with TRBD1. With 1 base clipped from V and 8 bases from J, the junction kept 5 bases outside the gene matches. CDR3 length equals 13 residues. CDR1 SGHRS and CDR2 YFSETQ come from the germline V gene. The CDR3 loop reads CASSLNRGYGYTF. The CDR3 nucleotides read TGCGCCAGCAGCTTGAACAGGGGCTACGGCTACACCTTC.

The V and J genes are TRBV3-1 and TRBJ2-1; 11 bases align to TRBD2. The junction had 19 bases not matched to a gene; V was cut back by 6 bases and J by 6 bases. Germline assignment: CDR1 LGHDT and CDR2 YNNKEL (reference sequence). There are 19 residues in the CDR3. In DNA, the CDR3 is TGTGCCAGCAGAACGGGGGGAACTAGCGGGAGACTTCTGGGCAATGAGCAGTTCTTC. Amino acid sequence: CASRTGGTSGRLLGNEQFF.

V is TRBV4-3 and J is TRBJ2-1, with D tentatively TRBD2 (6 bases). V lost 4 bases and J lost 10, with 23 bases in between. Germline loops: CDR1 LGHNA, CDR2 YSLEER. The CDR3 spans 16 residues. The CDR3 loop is CASSPMGGLNSGEQFF. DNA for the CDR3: TGCGCCAGCAGCCCGATGGGGGGACTCAACTCGGGGGAGCAGTTCTTC.

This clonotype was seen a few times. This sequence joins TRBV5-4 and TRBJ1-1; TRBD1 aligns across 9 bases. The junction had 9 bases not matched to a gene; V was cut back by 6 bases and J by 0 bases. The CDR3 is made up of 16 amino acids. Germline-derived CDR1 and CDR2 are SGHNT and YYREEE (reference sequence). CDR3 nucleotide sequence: TGTGCCAGCAACCCAGGGACAGGGATATTGAACACTGAAGCTTTCTTT. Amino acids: CASNPGTGILNTEAFF.

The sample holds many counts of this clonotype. As DNA, the CDR3 is TGTGCCAGCAGTTTAGATAGAGGGGGCTACACCTTC. Residues: CASSLDRGGYTF. This chain connects TRBV12-3 or TRBV12-4 to TRBJ1-2; no clear D gene. V gave up 1 base and J gave up 8 bases, with 8 bases separating them. The CDR3 totals 12 residues.

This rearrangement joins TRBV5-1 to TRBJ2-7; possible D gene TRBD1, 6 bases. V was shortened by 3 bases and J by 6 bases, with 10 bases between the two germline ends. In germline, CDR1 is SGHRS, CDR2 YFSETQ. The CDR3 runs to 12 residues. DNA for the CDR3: TGCGCCAGCAGCTCGACAGGACCCGAGCAGTACTTC. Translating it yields CASSSTGPEQYF.

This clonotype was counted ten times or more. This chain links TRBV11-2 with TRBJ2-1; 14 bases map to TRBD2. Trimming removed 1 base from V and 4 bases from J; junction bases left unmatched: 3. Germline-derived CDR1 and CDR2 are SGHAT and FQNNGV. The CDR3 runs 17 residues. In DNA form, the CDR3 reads TGTGCCAGCAGCTTAGGGACTAGCGGGAGGACATACAATGAGCAGTTCTTC. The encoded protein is CASSLGTSGRTYNEQFF. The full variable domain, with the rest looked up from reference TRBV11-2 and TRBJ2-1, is EAGVAQSPRYKIIEKRQSVAFWCNPISGHATLYWYQQILGQGPKLLIQFQNNGVVDDSQLPKDRFSAERLKGVDSTLKIQPAKLEDSAVYLCASSLGTSGRTYNEQFFGPGTRLTVL.

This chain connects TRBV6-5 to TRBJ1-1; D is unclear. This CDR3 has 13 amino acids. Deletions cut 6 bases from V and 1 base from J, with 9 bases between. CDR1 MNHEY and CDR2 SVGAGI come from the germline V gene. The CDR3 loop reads CASRLHRNTEAFF. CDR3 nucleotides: TGTGCCAGCAGGTTACACAGGAACACTGAAGCTTTCTTT.

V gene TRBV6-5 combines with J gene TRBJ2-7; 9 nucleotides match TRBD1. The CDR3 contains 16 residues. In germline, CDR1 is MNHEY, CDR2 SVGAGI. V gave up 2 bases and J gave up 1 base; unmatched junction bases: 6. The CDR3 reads CASSYRGQGGSYEQYF. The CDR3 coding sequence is TGTGCCAGCAGTTACCGGGGACAGGGAGGGTCCTACGAGCAGTACTTC.

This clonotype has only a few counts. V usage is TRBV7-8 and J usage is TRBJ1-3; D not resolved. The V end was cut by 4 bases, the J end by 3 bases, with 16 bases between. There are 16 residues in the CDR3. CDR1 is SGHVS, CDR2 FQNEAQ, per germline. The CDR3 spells CASSYRDSVLGNTIYF. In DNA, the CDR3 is TGTGCCAGCAGCTATAGAGACTCAGTCCTTGGAAACACCATATATTTT.

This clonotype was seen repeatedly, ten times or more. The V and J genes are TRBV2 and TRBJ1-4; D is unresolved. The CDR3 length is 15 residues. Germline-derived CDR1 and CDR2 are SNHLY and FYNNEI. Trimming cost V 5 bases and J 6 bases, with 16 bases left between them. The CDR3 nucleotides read TGTGCCAGCAGTCAGGATGGGAAGAGGCATGAAAAACTGTTTTTT. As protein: CASSQDGKRHEKLFF.

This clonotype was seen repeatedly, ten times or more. Written as DNA, the CDR3 is TGTGCCAGCAGTTACTACCATCTCAATGAGCAGTTCTTC. This translates into CASSYYHLNEQFF. V is TRBV6-2 or TRBV6-3 and J is TRBJ2-1; D not certain. The V and J ends lost 1 base and 6 bases respectively, with 7 bases between them. The CDR3 spans 13 residues. CDR1 is MNHEY, CDR2 SVGEGT, per germline.

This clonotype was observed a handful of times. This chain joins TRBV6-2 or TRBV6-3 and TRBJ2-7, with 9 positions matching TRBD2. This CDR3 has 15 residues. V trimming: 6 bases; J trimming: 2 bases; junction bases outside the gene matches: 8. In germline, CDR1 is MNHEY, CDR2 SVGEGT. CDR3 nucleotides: TGTGCCAGCAGATATCGACTAGCGGAAACCTACGAGCAGTACTTC. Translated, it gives CASRYRLAETYEQYF.